These 19 T cell receptor beta chains were sequenced from one sample in a study of CD8 T cells in Susac syndrome. Reverse transcription of about 0.45 to 1 ug RNA was performed with random hexamers. TCRdb reprocessed the immunoSEQ multiplex PCR reads with MiXCR, giving one entry per CDR3 protein. Altogether about 160,000 distinct CDR3 sequences are present, 92% being singletons, with the ten largest covering around 0.08%. The specimen sequenced was CD4+ T cells from PBMCs. These receptors were collected from a human donor in good health.

This clonotype is a singleton in its sample. The chain carries TRBV20-1 and TRBJ2-2; 7 bases are a match to TRBD1. With V trimmed by 4 bases and J by 1 base, 3 bases remained unmatched. CDR1 is DFQATT and CDR2 is SNEGSKA in the germline V gene (reference sequence). This CDR3 comprises 14 residues. The DNA for the CDR3 is TGCAGTGCTACCGGGACAGAGAACACCGGGGAGCTGTTTTTT. It encodes CSATGTENTGELFF.

The chain recombines TRBV2 with TRBJ1-1; TRBD1 matches at 10 bases. Losses at the gene ends were 2 bases for V and 6 bases for J; bases not matched to a gene: 6. The CDR3 spans 15 residues. Germline V gene lookup returns CDR1 SNHLY and CDR2 FYNNEI. CDR3 nucleotide sequence: TGTGCCAGCAGTGAAACGGGACAGGGGAATGCTGAAGCTTTCTTT. It encodes CASSETGQGNAEAFF.

CDR3: CASSLVLGGATDTQYF. CDR3 bases: TGTGCCAGCAGCTTAGTATTAGGAGGGGCCACAGATACGCAGTATTTT. The V gene is TRBV11-2, the J gene TRBJ2-3, with D perhaps matching TRBD2 (6 bases). V was shortened by 1 base and J by 2 bases, with 13 bases between the two germline ends. Germline CDR1 is SGHAT and CDR2 is FQNNGV. This CDR3 region has 16 residues.

This chain connects TRBV24-1 to TRBJ2-3, with D possibly being TRBD1 (5 bases). Germline V gene lookup returns CDR1 KGHDR and CDR2 SFDVKD. Trimming shortened V by 2 bases and J by 5 bases, and 7 bases separated the two germline ends. This CDR3 region has 13 residues. The CDR3 loop reads CATSDSRVDTQYF. The CDR3 coding sequence is TGTGCCACCAGTGATTCCAGGGTAGATACGCAGTATTTT.

The genes are TRBV5-1 and TRBJ2-2; unclear D gene. Germline CDR1 SGHRS, CDR2 YFSETQ. The CDR3 has 13 residues. V lost 7 bases and J lost 4, with 11 bases in between. CDR3 in DNA: TGCGCCAGCGGCCTGGGTGGCACCGGGGAGCTGTTTTTT. Residues: CASGLGGTGELFF.

V is TRBV7-8 and J is TRBJ2-7; TRBD1 agrees at 11 bases. The V gene end was trimmed by 5 bases and the J gene end by 3 bases; junction bases not matched to a gene: 9. From germline, CDR1 is SGHVS and CDR2 FQNEAQ. The length of the CDR3 is 16 residues. The CDR3 loop reads CASSDRDRGFGYEQYF. The CDR3 DNA reads TGTGCCAGCAGCGACCGGGACAGGGGGTTCGGCTACGAGCAGTACTTC. Drawing the rest from reference TRBV7-8 and TRBJ2-7, the complete variable domain is GAGVSQSPRYKVAKRGQDVALRCDPISGHVSLFWYQQALGQGPEFLTYFQNEAQLDKSGLPSDRFFAERPEGSVSTLKIQRTQQEDSAVYLCASSDRDRGFGYEQYFGPGTRLTVT.

This clonotype was seen once. The V call is TRBV7-9, the J call TRBJ2-1, with D hard to call. Germline V gives CDR1 SEHNR, CDR2 FQNEAQ (reference sequence). The CDR3 is 18 amino acids. Trimming stripped 4 bases from V and 0 bases from J, with 19 bases between. The CDR3 DNA follows: TGTGCCAGCAGCTCCCCACCCCTGGCGCCCAGCTCCTACAATGAGCAGTTCTTC. Translating gives CASSSPPLAPSSYNEQFF.

The V call is TRBV6-5, the J call TRBJ1-4; D gene uncertain. This CDR3 spans 14 amino acids. In germline, CDR1 is MNHEY, CDR2 SVGAGI. Trimming took 0 bases from V and 8 from J, leaving 10 bases between them. CDR3 amino acids: CASSYSGGREKLFF. The CDR3 bases are TGTGCCAGCAGTTACTCGGGTGGTAGAGAAAAACTGTTTTTT.

The genes are TRBV12-3 or TRBV12-4 and TRBJ2-7; the match to TRBD1 covers 10 bases. This CDR3 is 15 amino acids long. V lost 3 bases and J lost 3; bases outside the gene matches: 5. The CDR3 protein is CASSFRGTGDYEQYF. The CDR3 bases are TGTGCCAGCAGTTTCCGAGGGACAGGGGACTACGAGCAGTACTTC.

V gene TRBV6-4 combines with J gene TRBJ1-2; TRBD1 agrees at 9 bases. Trimming cost V 10 bases and J 5 bases; bases outside gene matches: 14. In germline, CDR1 is MRHNA, CDR2 SNTAGT. The CDR3 length is 15 residues. The CDR3 region is CANPTTGGFRYGYTF. The DNA of the CDR3 is TGTGCCAACCCGACAACAGGGGGCTTTCGATATGGCTACACCTTC.

The chain joins TRBV6-5 to TRBJ2-7; TRBD1 might be the D (6 bases). CDR1 is MNHEY, CDR2 SVGAGI, per germline. CDR3 length: 13 residues. V was pared by 5 bases and J by 5 bases, with 13 bases between. The CDR3 region has the DNA TGTGCCAGCAGTCAACAGGGAGTCCACGAGCAGTACTTC. As protein: CASSQQGVHEQYF.

This sequence joins TRBV20-1 and TRBJ1-5; no clear D gene. Germline V CDR1 and CDR2: DFQATT, SNEGSKA (reference sequence). CDR3 length: 16 residues. Trimming cost V 0 bases and J 4 bases, with 16 bases left between them. This CDR3 reads CSARDDRSGSNQPQHF. The CDR3 coding sequence is TGCAGTGCTAGAGATGACCGGTCCGGGTCGAATCAGCCCCAGCATTTT.

The genes are TRBV5-1 and TRBJ2-1, with D possibly matching TRBD1 (5 bases). V lost 0 bases and J 6 bases, leaving 10 bases between the germline ends. The CDR3 loop spans 14 amino acids. Germline-derived CDR1 and CDR2 are SGHRS and YFSETQ. Here the CDR3 reads CASSLGAGSNEQFF. In DNA, the CDR3 is TGCGCCAGCAGCTTGGGTGCAGGGTCCAATGAGCAGTTCTTC.

The chain combines TRBV6-2 or TRBV6-3 with TRBJ2-7, with D uncertain. V was trimmed by 2 bases and J by 2 bases, leaving 16 bases between them. The CDR3 length is 16 residues. Germline-derived CDR1 and CDR2 are MNHEY and SVGEGT. CDR3 nucleotide sequence: TGTGCCAGCAGTTACAATATTCGGGCACTCACCTACGAGCAGTACTTC. Translation: CASSYNIRALTYEQYF.

The chain has TRBV6-5 and TRBJ2-6; D might be TRBD1 (5 bases). The V gene lost 4 bases and the J gene lost 0 bases, with 19 bases spanning the gap. Germline V gives CDR1 MNHEY, CDR2 SVGAGI. This CDR3 comprises 19 residues. CDR3 sequence reads: CASSSLTRQGGSGANVLTF. CDR3 nucleotide sequence: TGTGCCAGCAGTTCCCTGACTCGTCAGGGTGGCTCTGGGGCCAACGTCCTGACTTTC.

V and J are TRBV30 and TRBJ1-5; D is undetermined. In germline, CDR1 is GTSNPN, CDR2 SVGIG (reference sequence). Trimming took off 0 bases at V and 3 bases at J, with 9 bases between the two ends. The CDR3 sequence is 14 residues long. DNA for the CDR3: TGTGCCTGGAGTGTCTTTCCCAACAATCAGCCCCAGCATTTT. Its protein is CAWSVFPNNQPQHF.

The chain recombines TRBV5-1 with TRBJ2-1; D is unresolved. CDR3 length: 15 amino acids. Trimming removed 3 bases at V and 6 bases at J, with 16 bases between. CDR1 and CDR2 from the germline V gene are SGHRS and YFSETQ. The CDR3 reads CASSSPVVFSNEQFF. CDR3 nucleotide sequence: TGCGCCAGCAGCTCCCCGGTAGTATTTAGCAATGAGCAGTTCTTC.

The chain joins TRBV3-1 to TRBJ2-2; no reliable D call. The CDR3 runs 17 residues. The V gene lost 0 bases and the J gene lost 7 bases, with 18 bases spanning the gap. Germline loops: CDR1 LGHDT, CDR2 YNNKEL (reference sequence). DNA for the CDR3: TGTGCCAGCAGCCAAGACCCGGCAGCCCTTATCGGCGGGGAGCTGTTTTTT. As protein: CASSQDPAALIGGELFF.

The chain uses TRBV6-2 or TRBV6-3 and TRBJ1-1; D perhaps matches TRBD1 (6 bases). This CDR3 contains 15 residues. V lost 5 bases to trimming and J lost 1 base, with 14 bases between them. Germline V gene data show CDR1 as MNHEY and CDR2 as SVGEGT. The CDR3 region is CASSPRGGANTEAFF. CDR3 sequence (DNA): TGTGCCAGCAGTCCCCGTGGGGGGGCGAACACTGAAGCTTTCTTT.